This is a list of T cell receptor beta chains from one sample in a study of shared clonotypes between healthy human individuals. The data were produced by immunoSEQ multiplex PCR, yet TCRdb's version contains in-frame clones alone and is incomplete. The sample includes about 1 million clones, approximately 70% of them seen just once. Sequenced sample: memory CD4+ T cells sorted from blood. The source of these receptors is a man between 18 and 29 years old in good health. Each CDR3 is given with its conserved first and last residue. The D gene is left open where the match is weak. Some rows have no size entry. The others give once, few or many, or a class for an expanded clone.

v_call	j_call	clone_size	d_call	cdr3_nt	cdr3_aa
TRBV7-2	TRBJ1-1	once	NA	TGTGCCAGCACCCCGATGGGAGGGATGAACACTGAAGCTTTCTTT	CASTPMGGMNTEAFF
TRBV7-6	TRBJ2-7	NA	TRBD2	TGTGCCAGCAGCTTATCGGGGGGGGCGTCGGACGAGCAGTACTTC	CASSLSGGASDEQYF
TRBV4-2	TRBJ2-7	NA	TRBD2	TGTGCCAGCAGCCAAGCGGGGGGTAACTACGAGCAGTACTTC	CASSQAGGNYEQYF
TRBV6-6	TRBJ2-2	NA	NA	TGTGCCAGCAGTTACTCGATCCCGGGAAGCGGGGAGCTGTTTTTT	CASSYSIPGSGELFF
TRBV5-6	TRBJ2-3	NA	NA	TGTGCCAGCAGAATATCTCGAACGGGGGCTACGCAGTATTTT	CASRISRTGATQYF
TRBV28	TRBJ2-7	NA	TRBD1	TGTGCCAGCAGGACAGGGGGACAGGGTTCGTCCGAGCAGTACTTC	CASRTGGQGSSEQYF
TRBV11-1	TRBJ1-1	few	TRBD1	TGTGCCAGCAGCCCAGACAGGGGGAAAGCTTTCTTT	CASSPDRGKAFF
TRBV2	TRBJ2-5	NA	NA	TGTGCCAGCAGTGGAAAAGAGACCCAGTACTTC	CASSGKETQYF
TRBV7-2	TRBJ2-7	few	NA	TGTGCCAGCAGCTTAGTCGTCTACTACGAGCAGTACTTC	CASSLVVYYEQYF
TRBV30	TRBJ2-3	NA	NA	TGTGCCTGGAGTGAATTGGGCGGCGGGAAGACAGATACGCAGTATTTT	CAWSELGGGKTDTQYF
TRBV5-1	TRBJ2-3	NA	TRBD1	TGCGCCAGCACATCGGGACAGGGATTTACAGATACGCAGTATTTT	CASTSGQGFTDTQYF
TRBV2	TRBJ2-1	NA	TRBD2	TGTGCCAGCAGGGAACTAGCGGGCATCAACAATGAGCAGTTCTTC	CASRELAGINNEQFF
TRBV11-1	TRBJ2-7	NA	TRBD1	TGTGCCAGCAGCTTAAATTCGGTGGGGACAGGCCTATCCTACGAGCAGTACTTC	CASSLNSVGTGLSYEQYF
TRBV5-6	TRBJ2-7	NA	TRBD1	TGTGCCAGCAGCTTTGGGACAGGGGCCCCTAGTTTGGGCGAGCAGTACTTC	CASSFGTGAPSLGEQYF
TRBV9	TRBJ1-4	NA	TRBD1	TGTGCCAGCAGCGCAGGACAGGGCGGCAATGAAAAACTGTTTTTT	CASSAGQGGNEKLFF
TRBV7-2	TRBJ1-1	few	NA	TGTGCCAGCAGCAGCAGGAGTCTTAGTCCTGAAGCTTTCTTT	CASSSRSLSPEAFF
TRBV2	TRBJ1-1	few	NA	TGTGCCAGCAGGCTCGGGACAAAAAAGGGCTCTGAAGCTTTCTTT	CASRLGTKKGSEAFF
TRBV19	TRBJ1-2	many	NA	TGTGCCAGTAGTATGGACGTCAGGGGCTCAAGCTACACCTTC	CASSMDVRGSSYTF
TRBV5-1	TRBJ1-4	many	NA	TGCGCCAGCAGCTTGAGCCAAGGGAAGGAAAAACTGTTTTTT	CASSLSQGKEKLFF
TRBV29-1	TRBJ2-7	NA	TRBD1	TGCAGCGTTGAAGGGACAGGGATGAACGAGCAGTACTTC	CSVEGTGMNEQYF
TRBV9	TRBJ2-1	NA	TRBD1	TGTGCCAGCAGCTCCGGGACAGGGGCCCGGACTGAGCAGTTCTTC	CASSSGTGARTEQFF
TRBV2	TRBJ1-1	NA	TRBD1	TGTGCCAGCAGCATGAACAGGGGGACAGATGAAGCTTTCTTT	CASSMNRGTDEAFF
TRBV15	TRBJ1-1	NA	TRBD1	TGTGCCACCAGCAGACAAATCGACAGGGTAGAAGCTTTCTTT	CATSRQIDRVEAFF
TRBV7-9	TRBJ2-7	NA	NA	TGTGCCAGCAGCTTACATGGGGCCTACGAGCAGTACTTC	CASSLHGAYEQYF
TRBV7-9	TRBJ2-1	NA	NA	TGTGCCAGCAGCTTACGGACTTTAGACAATGAGCAGTTCTTC	CASSLRTLDNEQFF
TRBV7-3	TRBJ1-1	NA	NA	TGTGCCAGCAGCTTAATGGGGTCGAACACTGAAGCTTTCTTT	CASSLMGSNTEAFF
TRBV5-4	TRBJ1-4	NA	TRBD1	TGTGCCAGCAGCGCGGGGGGGACAGGGGATGAAAAACTGTTTTTT	CASSAGGTGDEKLFF
TRBV5-6	TRBJ2-6	NA	NA	TGTGCCAGCGGGACTCGGGGCCCTGGGGCCAACGTCCTGACTTTC	CASGTRGPGANVLTF
TRBV7-3	TRBJ1-1	many	TRBD1	TGTGCCAGCAGCCCGGGGACAGGGTGGGACACTGAAGCTTTCTTT	CASSPGTGWDTEAFF
TRBV30	TRBJ2-7	once	NA	TGTGCCTGGAGTCCCCAGAGTCTTCGGGAGCAGTACTTC	CAWSPQSLREQYF
TRBV27	TRBJ1-1	NA	NA	TGTGCCAGCAGTTTATCGGCAGGATTTAGTGAAGCTTTCTTT	CASSLSAGFSEAFF
TRBV5-1	TRBJ1-2	once	NA	TGCGCCAGCAGCTTGCCCCAAGGAGGCTATGGCTACACCTTC	CASSLPQGGYGYTF
TRBV25-1	TRBJ1-2	NA	NA	TGTGCCAGCAGAAGAGGGGCCGCGGAATCTGATGGCTACACCTTC	CASRRGAAESDGYTF
TRBV5-1	TRBJ2-3	NA	TRBD1	TGCGCCAGCGCTTTCCTCGGGACAGGGGGCTTCTCAGATACGCAGTATTTT	CASAFLGTGGFSDTQYF
TRBV18	TRBJ2-3	NA	NA	TGTGCCAGCTCACCACGAGGGGGAGACACAGATACGCAGTATTTT	CASSPRGGDTDTQYF
TRBV28	TRBJ1-2	NA	NA	TGTGCCACCCGAACCCTCCCGGGCTACACCTTC	CATRTLPGYTF
TRBV11-2	TRBJ2-3	NA	TRBD2	TGTGCCAGCAGCTTAGCGGGCCGACTAGCGGGGCCAGATACGCAGTATTTT	CASSLAGRLAGPDTQYF
TRBV30	TRBJ1-4	NA	NA	TGTGCCTGGGCCTCGGGGGGAGGGAGTGAAAAACTGTTTTTT	CAWASGGGSEKLFF
TRBV6-5	TRBJ1-1	NA	NA	TGTGCCAGCAGGCACGGGGCCGGTCTCAACACTGAAGCTTTCTTT	CASRHGAGLNTEAFF
TRBV9	TRBJ2-5	NA	TRBD2	TGTGCCAGCAGCGTACAAGCGGGAGAGGTGACCCAGTACTTC	CASSVQAGEVTQYF
TRBV19	TRBJ1-4	NA	NA	TGTGCCAGTAGTATCGGAGGGGCCTCGGGAGAAAAACTGTTTTTT	CASSIGGASGEKLFF
TRBV28	TRBJ2-4	NA	NA	TGTGCCAGCAGTTTAGGTTCGGGGATGGGCATTCAGTACTTC	CASSLGSGMGIQYF
TRBV29-1	TRBJ2-5	NA	NA	TGCAGCGTTGCGGGGGACACCACTTCACAAGAGACCCAGTACTTC	CSVAGDTTSQETQYF
TRBV5-1	TRBJ1-2	NA	TRBD1	TGCGCCAGTAACTACCTAGGGGGCGAGTATGGCTACACCTTC	CASNYLGGEYGYTF
TRBV5-1	TRBJ1-1	NA	NA	TGCGCCAGCAGCCCGGGGCCTAACACTGAAGCTTTCTTT	CASSPGPNTEAFF
TRBV7-9	TRBJ2-6	NA	TRBD1	TGTGCCAGCAGCACCCGGGGACAGGGCAGTGGGGCCAACGTCCTGACTTTC	CASSTRGQGSGANVLTF
TRBV18	TRBJ2-1	NA	TRBD2	TGTGCCAGCTCACCACCGGCTAGCGGGGGTCCGTCGAGCTCCTACAATGAGCAGTTCTTC	CASSPPASGGPSSSYNEQFF
TRBV19	TRBJ2-2	NA	NA	TGTGCCAGTAGTATGGGGACACCGTCTAACACCGGGGAGCTGTTTTTT	CASSMGTPSNTGELFF
TRBV6-5	TRBJ2-5	NA	NA	TGTGCCAGCAGTTACTCATTGGAGACGCGAGAGACCCAGTACTTC	CASSYSLETRETQYF
TRBV11-2	TRBJ2-7	once	TRBD1	TGTGCCAGCAGCTCCCCCCGTGGGGACAGCCTTTACGAGCAGTACTTC	CASSSPRGDSLYEQYF
TRBV11-2	TRBJ1-1	NA	NA	TGTGCCAGCAGCGCATCACAGGGTACTGAAGCTTTCTTT	CASSASQGTEAFF
TRBV19	TRBJ1-5	NA	NA	TGTGCCAGCAGGACCGGGGCGGGGAGCAATCAGCCCCAGCATTTT	CASRTGAGSNQPQHF
TRBV5-1	TRBJ2-5	NA	NA	TGCGCCAGCAGCTTGGAGGATCCAGAGACCCAGTACTTC	CASSLEDPETQYF
TRBV9	TRBJ1-6	NA	NA	TGTGCCAGCAGCGCCATCGGGACAAGCAATTCACCCCTCCACTTT	CASSAIGTSNSPLHF
TRBV5-1	TRBJ2-5	NA	TRBD2	TGCGCCAGCAGCACATTAGCGGGCGGGGCGGAGACCCAGTACTTC	CASSTLAGGAETQYF
TRBV7-9	TRBJ2-1	NA	TRBD2	TGTGCCAGCAGCCCCGGCCGTGGGAGCGGGGCCGACAGTGAGCAGTTCTTC	CASSPGRGSGADSEQFF
TRBV29-1	TRBJ2-5	NA	NA	TGCAGCGTTACAACAGAGACCCAGTACTTC	CSVTTETQYF
TRBV7-8	TRBJ2-7	NA	NA	TGTGCCAGCAGCCCCCCTGCGGTCACCTCCGGAGAGCAGTACTTC	CASSPPAVTSGEQYF
TRBV4-1	TRBJ2-5	NA	NA	TGCGCCAGCAGCCAAGATCACGGCAATACTGAGACCCAGTACTTC	CASSQDHGNTETQYF
TRBV9	TRBJ1-1	once	TRBD1	TGTGCCAGCAGCGATTCCCTTAAGACAGGGGGGATCACTGAAGCTTTCTTT	CASSDSLKTGGITEAFF